The next 17 T cell receptor beta chains were all read from a single sample in a study of blood T cell repertoires in COVID-19. Sequenced by immunoSEQ multiplex PCR; TCRdb stores in-frame clones only, minus some. The table records about 240,000 clones, about four fifths of them present only once. Input material: PBMCs or T cells enriched from blood (not recorded which). These receptors were obtained from a middle-aged woman who had been exposed to COVID-19.

This chain joins TRBV4-2 and TRBJ1-5; D unclear. The V end was cut by 0 bases, the J end by 9 bases, with 9 bases between. The CDR3 has 13 amino acids. Germline V lookup: CDR1 LGHNA, CDR2 YNFKEQ. As DNA, the CDR3 is TGTGCCAGCAGCCAAGAGGGCCTCGGGCCCCAGCATTTT. Translation gives CASSQEGLGPQHF.

This clone was detected only once. V usage is TRBV7-3 and J usage is TRBJ2-3; 9 positions match TRBD1. This CDR3 is built from 15 residues. The J segment lost 8 bases and the V segment lost 3 bases, leaving 9 bases of the junction unmatched. From germline, CDR1 is SGHTA and CDR2 FQGTGA. The CDR3 spells CASSFGQGILATQYF. In DNA, the CDR3 is TGTGCCAGCAGCTTCGGACAGGGGATTTTGGCTACGCAGTATTTT. Drawing the rest from reference TRBV7-3 and TRBJ2-3, the complete variable domain is GAGVSQTPSNKVTEKGKYVELRCDPISGHTALYWYRQSLGQGPEFLIYFQGTGAADDSGLPNDRFFAVRPEGSVSTLKIQRTERGDSAVYLCASSFGQGILATQYFGPGTRLTVL.

CDR3 in amino acids: CASSLGGVSYNEQFF. The CDR3 DNA sequence: TGTGCCAGCAGCTTAGGCGGGGTTTCTTACAATGAGCAGTTCTTC. The chain combines TRBV11-3 with TRBJ2-1, with D possibly matching TRBD2 (6 bases). Between the trimmed V and J ends, which lost 1 base and 4 bases, there was a span of 11 bases. The V gene's germline CDR1 is SGHNT and CDR2 YENEEA. The CDR3 loop spans 15 amino acids. The full variable domain, rest sourced from reference TRBV11-3 and TRBJ2-1, is EAGVVQSPRYKIIEKKQPVAFWCNPISGHNTLYWYLQNLGQGPELLIRYENEEAVDDSQLPKDRFSAERLKGVDSTLKIQPAELGDSAVYLCASSLGGVSYNEQFFGPGTRLTVL.

This clone was detected many times. The chain has TRBV18 and TRBJ2-2; D possibly corresponds to TRBD2 (5 bases). Trimming removed 3 bases from V and 3 bases from J, with 11 bases in between. Per the germline V gene, CDR1 is KGHSH and CDR2 is LQKENI. There are 15 residues in the CDR3. As DNA, the CDR3 is TGTGCCAGCTCACCGTTACGGGAAGACACCGGGGAGCTGTTTTTT. It codes for CASSPLREDTGELFF.

This sequence joins TRBV18 and TRBJ2-2; TRBD1 matches at 7 bases. The trim removed 1 base at V and 3 bases at J, leaving 5 bases unmatched. CDR1 is KGHSH, CDR2 LQKENI, per germline. CDR3 length: 16 residues. The CDR3 loop is CASSPRQGVDTGELFF. The DNA of the CDR3 is TGTGCCAGCTCACCACGACAGGGAGTGGACACCGGGGAGCTGTTTTTT.

This rearrangement joins TRBV6-5 to TRBJ1-1, with 8 bases that match TRBD1. J lost 8 bases, V lost 6 bases, and 11 bases had no gene match. CDR1 and CDR2 (germline): MNHEY, SVGAGI. The CDR3 consists of 14 residues. CDR3 amino acids: CASRGTGGSREAFF. CDR3 nucleotides: TGTGCCAGCAGGGGAACAGGGGGGAGCAGGGAAGCTTTCTTT.

This clone was detected once. The junction shows a germline mismatch at one end, possibly a read error. J is TRBJ1-5 and V is TRBV5-1, with 7 bases matching TRBD1. Germline V gene data show CDR1 as SGHRS and CDR2 as YFSETQ. The CDR3 runs to 14 residues. CDR3 region: CASSPGGDYHPQHF. In nucleotides, the CDR3 is TGCGCCAGCAGTCCAGGGGGAGACTATCACCCCCAGCATTTT.

CDR3 residues: CASSPRFQGSDTEAFF. Written as DNA, the CDR3 is TGTGCCAGCAGTCCCCGTTTCCAGGGATCGGACACTGAAGCTTTCTTT. The chain has TRBV28 and TRBJ1-1, with D possibly matching TRBD1 (5 bases). Looked up from germline, CDR1 is MDHEN and CDR2 is SYDVKM. V dropped 5 bases and J dropped 3 bases, with 19 bases sitting between them. The CDR3 is 16 residues long.

The chain uses TRBV7-6 and TRBJ2-3, with 9 positions matching TRBD2. With 0 bases clipped from V and 5 bases from J, the junction kept 6 bases outside the gene matches. The CDR3 spans 16 residues. From germline, CDR1 is SGHVS and CDR2 FNYEAQ. The CDR3 DNA reads as TGTGCCAGCAGCTTAGCGAGCGGGGGGCCAGGAGATACGCAGTATTTT. Amino acids: CASSLASGGPGDTQYF.

V is TRBV9 and J is TRBJ2-2; a weak D match, TRBD2 (7 bases). This CDR3 is 15 amino acids long. Germline CDR1 reads SGDLS; CDR2 reads YYNGEE. The germline V and J ends were trimmed by 3 bases and 4 bases, with 13 bases remaining between them. The CDR3 protein is CASSGPGGGTGELFF. The DNA for the CDR3 is TGTGCCAGCAGCGGTCCGGGGGGCGGCACCGGGGAGCTGTTTTTT.

This clone was seen once. The chain carries TRBV7-9 and TRBJ1-2, with D perhaps TRBD1 (6 bases). The CDR3 spans 13 residues. V lost 4 bases and J 0 bases, leaving 6 bases between the germline ends. Looked up from germline, CDR1 is SEHNR and CDR2 is FQNEAQ (reference sequence). This CDR3 is CASSSGANYGYTF. Written as DNA, the CDR3 is TGTGCCAGCAGCTCAGGGGCTAACTATGGCTACACCTTC.

This chain links TRBV3-1 (or the pseudogene TRBV3-2) with TRBJ1-5; TRBD1 aligns across 7 bases. V trimming: 1 base; J trimming: 6 bases; junction bases outside the gene matches: 6. Germline-derived CDR1 and CDR2 are LGHDT and YNNKEL (reference sequence). The CDR3 has 15 amino acids. CDR3 sequence reads: CASSQGTQGIQPQHF. CDR3 in DNA: TGTGCCAGCAGCCAAGGAACACAGGGGATTCAGCCCCAGCATTTT.

This chain connects TRBV4-1 to TRBJ2-3; 11 bases are a match to TRBD2. Germline lookup yields CDR1 MGHRA and CDR2 YSYEKL. J lost 0 bases, V lost 0 bases, and 11 bases had no gene match. The CDR3 covers 20 residues. DNA for the CDR3: TGCGCCAGCAGCCAAGATCGAGAACTAGCGGGGGAAACTAGCACAGATACGCAGTATTTT. Its protein is CASSQDRELAGETSTDTQYF.

The V and J genes are TRBV19 and TRBJ1-1; no definite D call. Looked up from germline, CDR1 is LNHDA and CDR2 is SQIVND (reference sequence). This CDR3 is built from 11 residues. Trimming shortened V by 6 bases and J by 7 bases, and 9 bases separated the two germline ends. The CDR3 nucleotides read TGTGCCAGTAGCAGAGGGTATGAAGCTTTCTTT. The encoded protein is CASSRGYEAFF.

The rearrangement uses TRBV6-1 and TRBJ2-7; D remains ambiguous. Germline lookup yields CDR1 MNHNS and CDR2 SASEGT. The length of the CDR3 is 13 residues. Trimming shortened V by 0 bases and J by 7 bases, and 10 bases separated the two germline ends. CDR3 DNA sequence: TGTGCCAGCAGTGAAGCCCGGAGTACGGAGCAGTACTTC. Translated: CASSEARSTEQYF.

This chain joins TRBV2 and TRBJ1-4; D is ambiguous. CDR3 length: 15 residues. Germline values: CDR1 SNHLY, CDR2 FYNNEI. The V end was cut by 0 bases, the J end by 5 bases, with 10 bases between. The CDR3 DNA follows: TGTGCCAGCAGTGAAGCTCGGAGGGCAAATGAAAAACTGTTTTTT. Residues: CASSEARRANEKLFF.

The V call is TRBV29-1, the J call TRBJ2-5; TRBD1 agrees at 10 bases. J lost 1 base, V lost 5 bases, and 10 bases had no gene match. Germline V gene lookup returns CDR1 SQVTM and CDR2 ANQGSEA. The CDR3 runs to 16 residues. CDR3 sequence: CSVQIRQGAPQETQYF. In DNA form, the CDR3 reads TGCAGCGTTCAAATCCGACAGGGGGCCCCCCAAGAGACCCAGTACTTC.